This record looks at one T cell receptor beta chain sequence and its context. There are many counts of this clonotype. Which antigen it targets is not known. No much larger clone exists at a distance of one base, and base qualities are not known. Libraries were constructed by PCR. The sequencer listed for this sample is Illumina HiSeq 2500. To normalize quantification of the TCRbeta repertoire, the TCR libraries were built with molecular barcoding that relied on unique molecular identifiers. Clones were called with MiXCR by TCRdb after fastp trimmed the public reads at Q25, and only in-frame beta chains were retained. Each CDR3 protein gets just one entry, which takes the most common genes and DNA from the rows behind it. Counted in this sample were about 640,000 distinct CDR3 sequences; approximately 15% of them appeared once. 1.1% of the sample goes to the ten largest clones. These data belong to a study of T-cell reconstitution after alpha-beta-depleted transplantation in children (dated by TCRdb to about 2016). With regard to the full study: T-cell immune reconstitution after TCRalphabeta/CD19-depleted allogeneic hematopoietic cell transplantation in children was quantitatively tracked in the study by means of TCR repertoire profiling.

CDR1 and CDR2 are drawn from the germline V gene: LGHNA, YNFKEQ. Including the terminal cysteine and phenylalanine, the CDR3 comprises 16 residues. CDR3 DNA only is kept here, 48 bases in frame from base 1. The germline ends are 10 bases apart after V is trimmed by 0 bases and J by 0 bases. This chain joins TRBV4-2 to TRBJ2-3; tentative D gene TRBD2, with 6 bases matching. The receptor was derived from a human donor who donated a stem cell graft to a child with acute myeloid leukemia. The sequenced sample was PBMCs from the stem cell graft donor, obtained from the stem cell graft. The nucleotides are TGTGCCAGCAGCCAAGAAGGCGGGACTAGCACAGATACGCAGTATTTT. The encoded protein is CASSQEGGTSTDTQYF.